One sample yielded the 8 T cell receptor beta chains listed below, sequenced in a study of beta chain features in type 1 diabetes. Of the isolated RNA, all was reverse transcribed, and so the sequenced material was expressed TCRB transcripts. The assay was immunoSEQ multiplex PCR, and TCRdb's table has in-frame clones only and misses some. The sample yields fewer than 900,000 clones, 15% to 20% seen once. The sample consisted of naive CD4+ T cells from blood. These receptors all stem from a woman between 18 and 29 years old in good health.

A few counts support this clone. This chain connects TRBV15 to TRBJ2-2; D call uncertain. The CDR3 runs to 15 residues. Germline-derived CDR1 and CDR2 are LNHNV and YYDKDF (reference sequence). V lost 0 bases and J 6 bases, leaving 11 bases between the germline ends. CDR3 sequence reads: CATSRDGRSAGELFF. The CDR3 coding sequence is TGTGCCACCAGCAGAGATGGTAGATCGGCCGGGGAGCTGTTTTTT. The full variable domain, rest sourced from reference TRBV15 and TRBJ2-2, is DAMVIQNPRYQVTQFGKPVTLSCSQTLNHNVMYWYQQKSSQAPKLLFHYYDKDFNNEADTPDNFQSRRPNTSFCFLDIRSPGLGDTAMYLCATSRDGRSAGELFFGEGSRLTVL.

V and J are TRBV14 and TRBJ2-5; D is uncertain. V lost 4 bases, J lost 2 bases, and 14 bases lay in between. CDR1 is SGHDN, CDR2 FVKESK, per germline. The CDR3 has 15 amino acids. This chain's CDR3 is CASSREAIFQETQYF. The CDR3 nucleotides read TGTGCCAGCAGCCGAGAGGCTATCTTTCAAGAGACCCAGTACTTC.

The chain has TRBV7-8 and TRBJ1-5; D is unclear. The V gene's germline CDR1 is SGHVS and CDR2 FQNEAQ. The CDR3 has 16 amino acids. Trimming shortened V by 1 base and J by 2 bases, and 12 bases separated the two germline ends. The CDR3 nucleotides are TGTGCCAGCAGCTTAGTTCCGGGGAAGGGCAATCAGCCCCAGCATTTT. Translating gives CASSLVPGKGNQPQHF. Variable domain in full (rest from reference TRBV7-8 and TRBJ1-5): GAGVSQSPRYKVAKRGQDVALRCDPISGHVSLFWYQQALGQGPEFLTYFQNEAQLDKSGLPSDRFFAERPEGSVSTLKIQRTQQEDSAVYLCASSLVPGKGNQPQHFGDGTRLSIL.

This clone appeared a few times. V and J are TRBV15 and TRBJ2-5, with 9 bases that match TRBD2. V was clipped by 2 bases and J by 4 bases; unmatched bases: 5. This CDR3 is 15 amino acids long. CDR1 LNHNV and CDR2 YYDKDF come from the germline V gene (reference sequence). CDR3 region: CATSRNKLAGETQYF. The CDR3 bases are TGTGCCACCAGCAGAAACAAACTAGCGGGAGAGACCCAGTACTTC.

This clone was seen a few times. The chain carries TRBV11-2 and TRBJ2-5, with D possibly being TRBD1 or TRBD2 (6 bases each). The length of the CDR3 is 13 residues. Germline V gene data show CDR1 as SGHAT and CDR2 as FQNNGV. V lost 8 bases and J lost 3, with 13 bases in between. As DNA, the CDR3 is TGTGCCAGCCGGGTTAGGGGGGAAGAGACCCAGTACTTC. This gives the protein CASRVRGEETQYF.

This clone has just a few counts. The sample has other DNA sequences that encode this CDR3 too. This rearrangement joins TRBV11-2 to TRBJ2-5; 14 nucleotides align to TRBD2. The J segment lost 2 bases and the V segment lost 1 base, leaving 0 bases of the junction unmatched. The germline gives CDR1 SGHAT, CDR2 FQNNGV. The CDR3 loop spans 16 amino acids. CDR3 sequence reads: CASSLGLAGGQETQYF. The CDR3 DNA sequence: TGTGCCAGCAGCTTAGGACTAGCGGGAGGGCAAGAGACCCAGTACTTC.

This clone was counted a few times. The gene calls are TRBV6-1 and TRBJ1-5, with unresolved D. The V end lost 8 bases, the J end lost 0 bases, and 11 bases lay between the germline ends. The CDR3 is 14 residues long. Germline-derived CDR1 and CDR2 are MNHNS and SASEGT. CDR3 sequence: CASSRDHSNQPQHF. CDR3 nucleotides: TGTGCCAGCTCGAGGGATCATAGCAATCAGCCCCAGCATTTT.

V and J are TRBV6-5 and TRBJ2-7; 9 positions agree with TRBD1. CDR1 is MNHEY and CDR2 is SVGAGI in the germline V gene. The CDR3 runs to 16 residues. After removal of 4 bases from V and 3 bases from J, the junction contained 10 bases not matched to a gene. The CDR3 sequence is CASSSGTGTGLYEQYF. Here the CDR3 DNA reads TGTGCCAGCAGTTCCGGGACCGGGACAGGGCTCTACGAGCAGTACTTC.